This T cell receptor (beta chain) derives from a study of blood T cell repertoires in COVID-19. Study as a whole: COVID-19 samples collected from the United States, Italy and Spain covered acute and convalescent phases. T cells, B-cell-depleted T cells, or PBMCs supplied cDNA or gDNA.

How the authors handled the data: Reference gene primer amplification yielded estimated nucleated cell counts. Clones were read by immunoSEQ multiplex PCR, and TCRdb kept only the in-frame ones, dropping some. That table gives V, J and clone size, and the DNA gave D and trimming. This repertoire shows 170,000 or so clones, 65% to 90% found once; its top ten account for roughly 9.1%. Germline lookup yields CDR1 MGHRA and CDR2 YSYEKL. The CDR3 spans 13 residues. The V and J ends lost 1 base and 8 bases respectively, with 9 bases between them. The sample taken for sequencing was peripheral blood. The sequence came from a man between 45 and 60 years old with active or convalescent COVID-19. The genes are TRBV4-1 and TRBJ1-3; D is unclear. Here the CDR3 DNA reads TGCGCCAGCAGCCAAGGGCCCGGGGACACCATATATTTT. Its protein product is CASSQGPGDTIYF.